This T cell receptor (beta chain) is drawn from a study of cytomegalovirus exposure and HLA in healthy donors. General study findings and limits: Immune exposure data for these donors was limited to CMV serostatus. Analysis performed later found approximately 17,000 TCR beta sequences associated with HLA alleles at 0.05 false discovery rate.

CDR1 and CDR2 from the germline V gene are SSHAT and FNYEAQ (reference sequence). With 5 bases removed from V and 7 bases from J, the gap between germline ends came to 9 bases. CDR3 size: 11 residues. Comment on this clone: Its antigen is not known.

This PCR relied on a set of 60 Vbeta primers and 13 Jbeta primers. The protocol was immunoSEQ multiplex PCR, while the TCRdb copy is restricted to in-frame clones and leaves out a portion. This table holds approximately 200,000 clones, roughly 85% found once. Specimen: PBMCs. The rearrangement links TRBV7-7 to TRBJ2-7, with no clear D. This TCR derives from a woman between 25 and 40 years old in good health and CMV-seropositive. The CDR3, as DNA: TGTGCCAGCAGCCGCCCACAGGAGCAGTACTTC. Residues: CASSRPQEQYF.